The sequence of this T cell receptor beta chain was determined in a study of T-cell memory formation after mild COVID-19 (dated by TCRdb to about 2021). Regarding the research as a whole: TCR sequence clusters from the two donors were largely donor specific. The cohort comprised two young, previously healthy adult volunteers, one female and one male. In a couple of donors, T-cell clones that expanded and contracted after mild COVID-19 were tracked by sequencing TCRalpha and TCRbeta repertoires over time.

Sequencing instrument: Illumina NovaSeq 6000. TCRalpha and TCRbeta cDNA libraries were constructed by 5'RACE with constant-segment primers, with sample barcodes and unique molecular identifiers being introduced. Trizol reagent was used to extract RNA from every sample. The libraries were amplified in two PCR steps, and the second step added a second sample barcode and Illumina TruSeq adapters. Libraries were sequenced on an Illumina NovaSeq with 2 x 150 bp paired-end reads. Regarding the original processing steps: The reads were demultiplexed and collapsed into UMI-guided consensus sequences using migec v1.2.7. Using mixcr v2.1.11, UMI consensuses were aligned to TRA and TRB V and J templates and then assembled into clonotypes. A clonotype was counted as expanded or contracted only when both edgeR and NoisET called the clonotype significant, with the noise models trained on biological replicates. For edgeR calls, a false discovery rate-adjusted p below 0.01 and a log2 fold-change threshold of 1 were applied. PCA with hierarchical clustering of max-normalized trajectories of the 1000 most abundant clonotypes was used as exploratory dynamics analysis. The CD4 or CD8 phenotype of responding clones was assigned using the separately sequenced CD4+ and CD8+ repertoires. TCRdb reprocessed the public reads (quality trimming at Q25 with fastp, clone calling with MiXCR) and kept in-frame beta chains. Rows with one shared CDR3 protein collapse into an entry with the most common genes and DNA. It is TCRdb's table, rather than the study itself, that gives the V and J calls and clone size. This sample has more than 250,000 distinct CDR3 sequences in its table, and 18% of those were observed once. About 21% of the sample goes to the ten largest clones.

Ficoll-Paque density gradient centrifugation was the method used to isolate PBMCs. Beyond this particular receptor, the publication reports: SARS-CoV-2 specificity of the second-wave clones peaking on day 37 was not confirmed. The study included only a couple of mild cases, and larger cohorts that include severe cases with pre-infection samples were judged to be necessary. Contracting CD4+ clones were found mainly in CM and EM memory subsets, while CD8+ clones were enriched in EMRA. Clones that contracted from day 15 to 85 showed balanced CD4/CD8 phenotypes, whereas a second wave of clones that expanded from day 15 to 37 leaned towards CD4+. The detection of some responding clones in pre-infection memory suggests that pre-existing cross-reactive memory T cells joined the SARS-CoV-2 response.

With regard to this clonotype: Its antigen remains undetermined. Base quality data are lacking; no much larger clone is found one base away.

CDR1 and CDR2 are drawn from the germline V gene (reference sequence): LNHDA, SQIVND. The CDR3 holds 14 amino acids from the cysteine to the phenylalanine. Only the CDR3 part of the read is kept: 42 bases, read in frame from the first base. Cut back by 0 bases and 5 bases, the V and J ends lie 10 bases apart. The TCR sequence derives from a young man who had mild COVID-19 (a few samples of this study predate the infection). The sample titles of this study are shuffled in the database, so cell type and time point are left out; the donor was told from shared clones. Sequences were obtained from PBMCs or a T cell subset sorted from them (not recorded which). The rearranged chain carries TRBV19 and TRBJ1-2; D gene: possibly TRBD1, on 6 matching bases. The DNA reads TGTGCCAGTAGTATAGACGGGACACGATATGGCTACACCTTC. It codes for CASSIDGTRYGYTF.